This is a list of T cell receptor beta chains from one sample in a study of T cell changes during pregnancy in multiple sclerosis. Profiling relied on immunoSEQ multiplex PCR, and the TCRdb table lists in-frame clones only, not all of them. The data show fewer than 75,000 clones, about 91% seen once. Material: CD8+ T cells from peripheral blood mononuclear cells, obtained before pregnancy. Receptors originate from a female donor with multiple sclerosis, enrolled in a pregnancy study. CDR3s include the opening cysteine and the closing phenylalanine or tryptophan. D genes are given only for firm matches. The size entry is marked missing in some rows and otherwise reads once, few, many or a size class.

>NA|TRBV18|TRBJ1-4|NA
TGTGCCAGCTCACCCGTCGGGGGAGATGAAAAACTGTTTTTT
CASSPVGGDEKLFF
>NA|TRBV11-3|TRBJ2-2|NA
TGTGCCAGCAGCATGGGACAGAACACCGGGGAGCTGTTTTTT
CASSMGQNTGELFF
>NA|TRBV4-1|TRBJ1-2|TRBD1
TGCGCCAGCAGTCTACAGGGGTTAGGCTACACCTTC
CASSLQGLGYTF
>NA|TRBV7-2|TRBJ1-2|TRBD1
TGTGCCAGCAGCCCCAAACAGGGGGCGTCGGACTATGGCTACACCTTC
CASSPKQGASDYGYTF
>NA|TRBV6-5|TRBJ2-3|NA
TGTGCCAGCAGTTACACCGGGATTGTCGCCACAGATACGCAGTATTTT
CASSYTGIVATDTQYF
>NA|TRBV13|TRBJ2-7|TRBD1
TGTGCCAGCAGCCCCCCCCGGACAGGAAAGGCCGAGCAGTACTTC
CASSPPRTGKAEQYF
>NA|TRBV27|TRBJ1-1|TRBD1
TGTGCCAGCAGTTTAGGGGGACAGGGGAGACCTGAAGCTTTCTTT
CASSLGGQGRPEAFF
>NA|TRBV7-9|TRBJ1-4|TRBD1
TGTGCCAGCAGGGCCGGGACAGGGGGCATTAATGAAAAACTGTTTTTT
CASRAGTGGINEKLFF
>NA|TRBV11-2|TRBJ2-7|NA
TGTGCCAGCAGAACGGGGGTCGAGCAGTACTTC
CASRTGVEQYF
>NA|TRBV6-4|TRBJ2-1|TRBD2
TGTGCCAGCAGTGACTCAGCTAGCGGGGGGTCCAATGAGCAGTTCTTC
CASSDSASGGSNEQFF
>once|TRBV7-6|TRBJ1-1|NA
TGTGCCAGCAGCTTCTTATTACAGGGAGACACTGAAGCTTTCTTT
CASSFLLQGDTEAFF
>NA|TRBV19|TRBJ1-3|TRBD1
TGTGCCAGTAGTACCACCGGGACAGGCTATTTCTCTGGAAACACCATATATTTT
CASSTTGTGYFSGNTIYF
>NA|TRBV14|TRBJ2-3|TRBD2
TGTGCCAGCAGACCCGTTAGGGTGGCGGGGGGACTCCCTAGCACAGATACGCAGTATTTT
CASRPVRVAGGLPSTDTQYF
>NA|TRBV5-1|TRBJ2-1|NA
TGCGCCAGCAGCTTGAGGGACGGGGAGGAAAATCAGCAGTTCTTC
CASSLRDGEENQQFF
>few|TRBV7-9|TRBJ1-5|NA
TGTGCCAGCAGCCTACCAGGGCTGGGACAGCCCCAGCATTTT
CASSLPGLGQPQHF
>NA|TRBV27|TRBJ2-4|TRBD1
TGTGCCAGCAGTTTATTGGGACAGGGGCTAGCCAAAAACATTCAGTACTTC
CASSLLGQGLAKNIQYF
>NA|TRBV14|TRBJ2-1|NA
TGTGCCAGCAGCCAAGATCAAGTATGGCCGGGACATTACAATGAGCAGTTCTTC
CASSQDQVWPGHYNEQFF
>NA|TRBV4-1|TRBJ2-3|NA
TGCGCCAGCAGCCAAGATTTATTAGATACGCAGTATTTT
CASSQDLLDTQYF
>NA|TRBV2|TRBJ2-7|NA
TGTGCCATGTTCCGGGACTCGCACCCCTACGAGCAGTACTTC
CAMFRDSHPYEQYF
>NA|TRBV6-1|TRBJ2-6|TRBD2
TGTGCCAGCAGTGAGAGGGGAGGGCACTCTGGGGCCAACGTCCTGACTTTC
CASSERGGHSGANVLTF
>NA|TRBV4-1|TRBJ2-1|TRBD2
TGCGCCAGCAGCATCGGCGGGGGAAACAATGAGCAGTTCTTC
CASSIGGGNNEQFF
>few|TRBV19|TRBJ1-2|TRBD1
TGTGCCAGTAACAGGGGGAATACTCCTTACACCTTC
CASNRGNTPYTF
>once|TRBV10-3|TRBJ2-5|TRBD1
TGTGCCATCAGCTTCCGGGACAGGGAACAAGAGACCCAGTACTTC
CAISFRDREQETQYF
>NA|TRBV5-1|TRBJ2-5|TRBD1
TGCGCCAGCAGCTCTGACAGGGAAGAGACCCAGTACTTC
CASSSDREETQYF
>NA|TRBV5-6|TRBJ1-5|NA
TGTGCCAGCAGCTTGGGCGAGAGGGCCAATCAGCCCCAGCATTTT
CASSLGERANQPQHF
>NA|TRBV4-2|TRBJ1-4|TRBD1
TGTGCCAGCAGCCAAGACACCGGGACAGGGGGTGAAAAACTGTTTTTT
CASSQDTGTGGEKLFF
>NA|TRBV6-1|TRBJ1-1|TRBD1
TGTGCCAGCAGTGAGCAACAGGGGATGAACACTGAAGCTTTCTTT
CASSEQQGMNTEAFF
>NA|TRBV6-1|TRBJ2-7|TRBD1
TGTGCCAGCGTATCTCAGGACAGGGGCTACGAGCAGTACTTC
CASVSQDRGYEQYF
>once|TRBV9|TRBJ2-2|TRBD2
TGTGCCAGCAGCGTAGCCGCGGGGGACCGAAACACCGGGGAGCTGTTTTTT
CASSVAAGDRNTGELFF
>NA|TRBV29-1|TRBJ1-2|NA
TGCAGCGCCGTGGGCAGCCCGGACTATGGCTACACCTTC
CSAVGSPDYGYTF
>NA|TRBV5-6|TRBJ2-5|TRBD2
TGTGCCAGCAGTTCCGCCGGGACTAGCGGACAAGAGACCCAGTACTTC
CASSSAGTSGQETQYF
>NA|TRBV4-1|TRBJ2-7|NA
TGCGCCAGCAGCCAAGAAATGGGCAGCTACGAGCAGTACTTC
CASSQEMGSYEQYF
>NA|TRBV6-5|TRBJ1-1|NA
TGTGCCAGCAGCCTCACTTCGACAGGTGAAACTGAAGCTTTCTTT
CASSLTSTGETEAFF
>NA|TRBV10-3|TRBJ2-5|NA
TGTGCCATCAGTGATCGTGCCAGCCAAGAGACCCAGTACTTC
CAISDRASQETQYF
>NA|TRBV9|TRBJ2-5|TRBD2
TGTGCCAGCAGCGCGGAGGGGCTAGCGGGGTTCCAAGAGACCCAGTACTTC
CASSAEGLAGFQETQYF
>NA|TRBV2|TRBJ2-3|TRBD2
TGTGCCAGCAGTGATGTGGCGGGGGGCACAGATACGCAGTATTTT
CASSDVAGGTDTQYF
>NA|TRBV11-2|TRBJ2-7|NA
TGTGCCAGCAGCTTAGAGCGGTCTAACCACGAGCAGTACTTC
CASSLERSNHEQYF
>NA|TRBV29-1|TRBJ2-5|TRBD1
TGCAGCGTTGAGAACAGGGGGCGAGGGAAAGAGACCCAGTACTTC
CSVENRGRGKETQYF
>NA|TRBV13|TRBJ2-3|NA
TGTGCCAGCAGCTCCGGTAGCACAGATACGCAGTATTTT
CASSSGSTDTQYF
>NA|TRBV7-9|TRBJ2-7|NA
TGTGCCAGCAGCTTAGACGCAGCCTACGAGCAGTACTTC
CASSLDAAYEQYF
>few|TRBV6-1|TRBJ1-1|NA
TGTGCCAGCAGTGAAGTGCCGGTGAACACTGAAGCTTTCTTT
CASSEVPVNTEAFF
>few|TRBV19|TRBJ2-7|NA
TGTGCCAGCCAGGGGACGAACTCCTACGAGCAGTACTTC
CASQGTNSYEQYF
>NA|TRBV2|TRBJ1-6|TRBD1
TGTGCCAGCACCCCACAGGGGGAGGGCTCACCCCTCCACTTT
CASTPQGEGSPLHF
>once|TRBV27|TRBJ2-3|TRBD2
TGTGCCAGCAGTTTCCTGGGGACTAGCGGGGGGGGAAGCACAGATACGCAGTATTTT
CASSFLGTSGGGSTDTQYF
>NA|TRBV7-8|TRBJ2-4|NA
TGTGCCAGCAGCCAACAGGGTGGCGACATTCAGTACTTC
CASSQQGGDIQYF
>NA|TRBV9|TRBJ2-2|TRBD2
TGTGCCAGCAGCGATACTAGCGGGGGGGCCTGGGCCGGGGAGCTGTTTTTT
CASSDTSGGAWAGELFF
>NA|TRBV4-1|TRBJ1-1|NA
TGCGCCAGCAGCCAAGAGTCAGCGGCGAACACTGAAGCTTTCTTT
CASSQESAANTEAFF
>NA|TRBV7-9|TRBJ1-6|TRBD1
TGTGCCAGCAGCTTGGCCGGGACAGACCCGACGGGGGTCACCCTCCACTTT
CASSLAGTDPTGVTLHF
>NA|TRBV5-6|TRBJ2-7|TRBD1
TGTGCCAGCACCTATGGACAGGGGTCCTACGAGCAGTACTTC
CASTYGQGSYEQYF
>NA|TRBV7-9|TRBJ2-1|TRBD2
TGTGCCAGCAGCTTCCTAGCGGGGGGGCAGAATGAGCAGTTCTTC
CASSFLAGGQNEQFF
>few|TRBV29-1|TRBJ1-2|NA
TGCAGCGTTGATGAGGTCTATGGCTACACCTTC
CSVDEVYGYTF
>NA|TRBV15|TRBJ1-5|NA
TGTGCCACCAGCAGTTATTTAAATCAGCCCCAGCATTTT
CATSSYLNQPQHF
>NA|TRBV2|TRBJ1-5|TRBD1
TGTGCCAGCAGCCTATCCCCGGGACAGAGGAATCAGCCCCAGCATTTT
CASSLSPGQRNQPQHF